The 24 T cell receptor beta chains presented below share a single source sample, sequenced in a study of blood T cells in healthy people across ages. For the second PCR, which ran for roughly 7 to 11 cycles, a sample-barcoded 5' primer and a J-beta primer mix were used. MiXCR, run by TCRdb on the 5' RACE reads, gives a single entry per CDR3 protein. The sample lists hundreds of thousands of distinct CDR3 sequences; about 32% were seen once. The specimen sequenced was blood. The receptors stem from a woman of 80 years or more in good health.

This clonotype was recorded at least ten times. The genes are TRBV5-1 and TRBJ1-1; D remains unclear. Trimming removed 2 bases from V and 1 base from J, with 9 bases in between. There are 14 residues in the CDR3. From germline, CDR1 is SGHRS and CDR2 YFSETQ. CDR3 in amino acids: CASSLSWQNTEAFF. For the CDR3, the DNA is TGCGCCAGCAGCTTATCCTGGCAGAACACTGAAGCTTTCTTT.

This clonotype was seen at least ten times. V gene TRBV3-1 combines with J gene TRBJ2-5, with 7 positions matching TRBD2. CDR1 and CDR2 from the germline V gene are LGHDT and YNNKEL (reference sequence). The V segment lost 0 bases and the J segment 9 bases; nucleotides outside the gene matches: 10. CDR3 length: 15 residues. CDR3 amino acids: CASSQDPGLREAQYF. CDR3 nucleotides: TGTGCCAGCAGCCAAGATCCGGGACTACGGGAGGCCCAGTACTTC.

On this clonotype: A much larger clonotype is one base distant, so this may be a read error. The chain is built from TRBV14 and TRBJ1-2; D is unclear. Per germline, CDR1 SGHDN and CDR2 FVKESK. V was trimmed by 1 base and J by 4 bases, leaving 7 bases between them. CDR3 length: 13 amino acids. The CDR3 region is CASSQGAGYGYTF. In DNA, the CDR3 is TGTGCCAGCAGCCAAGGGGCCGGCTATGGCTACACCTTC. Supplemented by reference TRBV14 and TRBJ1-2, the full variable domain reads EAGVTQFPSHSVIEKGQTVTLRCDPISGHDNLYWYRRVMGKEIKFLLHFVKESKQDESGMPNNRFLAERTGGTYSTLKVQPAELEDSGVYFCASSQGAGYGYTFGSGTRLTVV.

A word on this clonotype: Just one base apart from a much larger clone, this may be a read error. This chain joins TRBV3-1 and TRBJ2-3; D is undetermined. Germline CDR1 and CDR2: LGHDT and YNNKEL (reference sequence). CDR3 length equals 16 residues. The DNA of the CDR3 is TGTGCCGGCAGCCAAGACGGTGCGCCCCGCACAGATACGCAGTATTTT. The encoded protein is CAGSQDGAPRTDTQYF.

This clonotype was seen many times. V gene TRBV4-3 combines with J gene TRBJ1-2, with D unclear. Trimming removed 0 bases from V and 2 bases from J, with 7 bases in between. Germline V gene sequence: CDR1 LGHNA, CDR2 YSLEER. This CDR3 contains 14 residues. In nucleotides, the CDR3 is TGCGCCAGCAGCCAAGATCGGGTGAACTATGGCTACACCTTC. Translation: CASSQDRVNYGYTF.

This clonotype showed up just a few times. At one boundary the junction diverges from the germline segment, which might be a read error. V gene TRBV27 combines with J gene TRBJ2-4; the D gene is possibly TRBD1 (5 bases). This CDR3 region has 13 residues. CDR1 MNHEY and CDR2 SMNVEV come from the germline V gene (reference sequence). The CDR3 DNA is TGTACCAGCAGAGGAACAGGTGCGGACATTCAGTACTTC. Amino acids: CTSRGTGADIQYF.

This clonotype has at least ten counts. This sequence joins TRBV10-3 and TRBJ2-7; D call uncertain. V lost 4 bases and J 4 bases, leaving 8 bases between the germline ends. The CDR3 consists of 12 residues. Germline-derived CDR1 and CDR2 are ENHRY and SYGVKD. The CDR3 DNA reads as TGTGCCATCAGTGCCGAGATTTACGAGCAGTACTTC. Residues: CAISAEIYEQYF.

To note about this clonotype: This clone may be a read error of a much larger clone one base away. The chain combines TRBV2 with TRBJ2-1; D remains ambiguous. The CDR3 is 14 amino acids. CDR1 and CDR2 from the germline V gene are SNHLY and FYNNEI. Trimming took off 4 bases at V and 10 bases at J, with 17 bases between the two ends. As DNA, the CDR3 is TGTGCCAGCAGTGGGAGAGGCGGAGCCTACGAGCAGTTCTTC. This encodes CASSGRGGAYEQFF. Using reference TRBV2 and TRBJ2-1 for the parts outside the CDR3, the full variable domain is EPEVTQTPSHQVTQMGQEVILRCVPISNHLYFYWYRQILGQKVEFLVSFYNNEISEKSEIFDDQFSVERPDGSNFTLKIRSTKLEDSAMYFCASSGRGGAYEQFFGPGTRLTVL.

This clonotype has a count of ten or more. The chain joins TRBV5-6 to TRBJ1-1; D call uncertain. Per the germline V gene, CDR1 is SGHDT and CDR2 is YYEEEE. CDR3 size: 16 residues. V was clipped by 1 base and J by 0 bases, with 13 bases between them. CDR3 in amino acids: CASSLYGWAMNTEAFF. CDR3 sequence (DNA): TGTGCCAGCAGCTTGTACGGATGGGCGATGAACACTGAAGCTTTCTTT.

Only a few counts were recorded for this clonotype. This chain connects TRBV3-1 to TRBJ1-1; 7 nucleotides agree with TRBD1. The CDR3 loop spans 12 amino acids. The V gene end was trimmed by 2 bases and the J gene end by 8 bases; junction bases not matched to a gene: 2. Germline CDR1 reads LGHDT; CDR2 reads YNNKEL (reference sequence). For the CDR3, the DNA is TGTGCCAGCAGCCAACGGGACAGCGAAGCTTTCTTT. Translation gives CASSQRDSEAFF.

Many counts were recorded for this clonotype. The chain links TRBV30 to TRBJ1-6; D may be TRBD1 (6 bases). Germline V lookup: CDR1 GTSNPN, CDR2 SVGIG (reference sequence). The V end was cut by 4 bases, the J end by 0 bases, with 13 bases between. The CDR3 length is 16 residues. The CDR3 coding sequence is TGTGCCTGGACCCGAGGGGGGCTCTCCTATAATTCACCCCTCCACTTT. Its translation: CAWTRGGLSYNSPLHF.

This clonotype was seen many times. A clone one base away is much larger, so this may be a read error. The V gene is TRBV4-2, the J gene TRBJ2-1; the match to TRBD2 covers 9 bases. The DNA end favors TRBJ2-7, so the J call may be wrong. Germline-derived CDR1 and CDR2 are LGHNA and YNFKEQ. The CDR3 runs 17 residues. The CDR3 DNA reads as TGTGCCAGCAGCCGAGAGATAGCGGGGGCCTCCTACAATGAGCAGTACTTC. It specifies CASSREIAGASYNEQYF.

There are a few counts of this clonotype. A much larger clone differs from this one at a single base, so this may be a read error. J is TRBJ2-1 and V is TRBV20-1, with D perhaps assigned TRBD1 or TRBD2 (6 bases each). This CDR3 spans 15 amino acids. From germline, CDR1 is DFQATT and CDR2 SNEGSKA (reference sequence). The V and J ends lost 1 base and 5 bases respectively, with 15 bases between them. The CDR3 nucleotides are TGCAGTGCTAGAGGACTAGTGGGGGGCAACAATGAGCAGTTCTTC. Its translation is CSARGLVGGNNEQFF.

The CDR3 region is CASSTASGGTEAFF. The CDR3 coding sequence is TGTGCCAGCAGTACAGCCTCGGGAGGCACTGAAGCTTTCTTT. The V and J genes are TRBV12-3 or TRBV12-4 and TRBJ1-1; unclear D gene. The ends were cut back, 5 bases at V and 4 bases at J, with 14 bases in the middle. The CDR3 runs to 14 residues.

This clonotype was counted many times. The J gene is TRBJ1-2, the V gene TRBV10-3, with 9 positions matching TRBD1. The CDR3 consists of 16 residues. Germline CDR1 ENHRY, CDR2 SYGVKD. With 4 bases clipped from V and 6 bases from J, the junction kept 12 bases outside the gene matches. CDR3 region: CAISGELRDRADGYTF. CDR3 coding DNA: TGTGCCATCAGTGGGGAACTCCGGGACAGGGCGGATGGCTACACCTTC.

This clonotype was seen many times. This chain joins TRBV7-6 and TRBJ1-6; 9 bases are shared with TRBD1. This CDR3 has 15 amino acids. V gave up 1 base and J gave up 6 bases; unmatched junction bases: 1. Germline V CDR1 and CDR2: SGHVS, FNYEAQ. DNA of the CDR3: TGTGCCAGCAGCTTAGGGACAGGGGTTAATTCACCCCTCCACTTT. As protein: CASSLGTGVNSPLHF. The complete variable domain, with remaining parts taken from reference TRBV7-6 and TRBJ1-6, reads GAGVSQSPRYKVTKRGQDVALRCDPISGHVSLYWYRQALGQGPEFLTYFNYEAQQDKSGLPNDRFSAERPEGSISTLTIQRTEQRDSAMYRCASSLGTGVNSPLHFGNGTRLTVT.

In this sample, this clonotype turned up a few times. Here the CDR3 DNA reads TGTGCCAGCAGTTACTCGGGTCAGGCTTCTGGAAACACCATATATTTT. It yields the protein CASSYSGQASGNTIYF. The rearrangement links TRBV6-5 to TRBJ1-3; D gene ambiguous. Trimming removed 0 bases from V and 1 base from J, with 10 bases in between. CDR1 MNHEY and CDR2 SVGAGI come from the germline V gene. The CDR3 has 16 residues.

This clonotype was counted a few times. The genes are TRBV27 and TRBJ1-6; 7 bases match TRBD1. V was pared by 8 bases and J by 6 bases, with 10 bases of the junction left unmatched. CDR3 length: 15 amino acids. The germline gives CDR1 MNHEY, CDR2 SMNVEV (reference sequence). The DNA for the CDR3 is TGTGCCAGCTCGGACAGACAGGGCGGTAATTCACCCCTCCACTTT. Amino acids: CASSDRQGGNSPLHF.

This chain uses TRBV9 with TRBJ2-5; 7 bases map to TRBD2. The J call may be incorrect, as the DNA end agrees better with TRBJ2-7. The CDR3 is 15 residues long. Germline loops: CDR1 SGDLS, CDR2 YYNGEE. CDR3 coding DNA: TGTGCCAGCAGCGGAGAAGATTGGGGGGGCTACGAGCAGTACTTC. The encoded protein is CASSGEDWGGYEQYF.

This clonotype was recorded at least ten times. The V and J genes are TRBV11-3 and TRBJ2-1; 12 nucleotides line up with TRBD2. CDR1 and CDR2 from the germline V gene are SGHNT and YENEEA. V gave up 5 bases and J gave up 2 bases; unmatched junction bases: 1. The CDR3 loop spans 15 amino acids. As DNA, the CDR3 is TGTGCCAGCAGCACTAGCGGGGGGCCCTACAATGAGCAGTTCTTC. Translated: CASSTSGGPYNEQFF.

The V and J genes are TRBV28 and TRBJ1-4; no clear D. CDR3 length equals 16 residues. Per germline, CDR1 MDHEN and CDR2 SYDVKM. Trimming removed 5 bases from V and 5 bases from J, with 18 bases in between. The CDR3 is CASSPLPASPNEKLFF. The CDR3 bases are TGTGCCAGCAGTCCCCTACCGGCTTCCCCCAATGAAAAACTGTTTTTT.

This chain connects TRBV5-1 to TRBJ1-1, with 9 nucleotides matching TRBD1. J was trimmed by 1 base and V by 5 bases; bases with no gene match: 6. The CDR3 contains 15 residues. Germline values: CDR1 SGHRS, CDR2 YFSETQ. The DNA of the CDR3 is TGCGCCAGCAGACTTCCGGGACAGGGGAACACTGAAGCTTTCTTT. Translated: CASRLPGQGNTEAFF.

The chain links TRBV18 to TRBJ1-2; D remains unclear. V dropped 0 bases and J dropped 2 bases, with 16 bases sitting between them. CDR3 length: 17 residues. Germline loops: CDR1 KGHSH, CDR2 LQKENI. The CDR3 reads CASSPPDRPLQNYGYTF. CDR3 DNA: TGTGCCAGCTCACCACCGGATCGCCCGCTTCAGAACTATGGCTACACCTTC.

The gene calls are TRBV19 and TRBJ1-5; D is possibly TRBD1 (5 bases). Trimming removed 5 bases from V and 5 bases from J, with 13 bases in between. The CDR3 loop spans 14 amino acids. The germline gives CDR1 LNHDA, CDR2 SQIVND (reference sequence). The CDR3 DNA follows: TGTGCCAGTAGTGATGGGGCAGGGTATCAGCCCCAGCATTTT. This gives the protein CASSDGAGYQPQHF. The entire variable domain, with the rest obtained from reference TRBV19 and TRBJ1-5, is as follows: DGGITQSPKYLFRKEGQNVTLSCEQNLNHDAMYWYRQDPGQGLRLIYYSQIVNDFQKGDIAEGYSVSREKKESFPLTVTSAQKNPTAFYLCASSDGAGYQPQHFGDGTRLSIL.